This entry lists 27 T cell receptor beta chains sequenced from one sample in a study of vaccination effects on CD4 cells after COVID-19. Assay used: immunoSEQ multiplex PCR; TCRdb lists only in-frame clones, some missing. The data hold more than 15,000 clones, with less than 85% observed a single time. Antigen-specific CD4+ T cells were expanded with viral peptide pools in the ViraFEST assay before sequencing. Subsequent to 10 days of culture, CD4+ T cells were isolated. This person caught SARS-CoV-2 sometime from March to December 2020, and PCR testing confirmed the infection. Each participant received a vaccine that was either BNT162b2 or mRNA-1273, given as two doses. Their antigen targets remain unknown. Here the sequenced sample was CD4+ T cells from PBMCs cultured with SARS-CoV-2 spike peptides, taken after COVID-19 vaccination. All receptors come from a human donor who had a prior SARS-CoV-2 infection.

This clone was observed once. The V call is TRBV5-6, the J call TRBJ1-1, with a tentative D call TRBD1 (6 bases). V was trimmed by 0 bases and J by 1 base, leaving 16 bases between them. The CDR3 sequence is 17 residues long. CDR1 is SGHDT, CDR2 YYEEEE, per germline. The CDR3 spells CASSLAGLGAGNTEAFF. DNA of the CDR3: TGTGCCAGCAGCTTGGCCGGTTTGGGGGCTGGGAACACTGAAGCTTTCTTT.

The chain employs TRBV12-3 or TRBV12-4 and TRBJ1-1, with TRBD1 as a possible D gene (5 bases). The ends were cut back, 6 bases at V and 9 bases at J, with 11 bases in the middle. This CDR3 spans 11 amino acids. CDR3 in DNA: TGTGCCAGCAGCTCAGGGTTAAAAGCTTTCTTT. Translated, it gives CASSSGLKAFF.

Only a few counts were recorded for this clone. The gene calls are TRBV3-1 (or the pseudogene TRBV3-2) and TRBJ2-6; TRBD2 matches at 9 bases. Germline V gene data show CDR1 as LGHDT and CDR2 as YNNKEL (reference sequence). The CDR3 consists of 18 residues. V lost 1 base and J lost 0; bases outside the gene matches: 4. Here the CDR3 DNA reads TGTGCCAGCAGCCAAGTAGCGGGGGCCCCCTCTGGGGCCAACGTCCTGACTTTC. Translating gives CASSQVAGAPSGANVLTF.

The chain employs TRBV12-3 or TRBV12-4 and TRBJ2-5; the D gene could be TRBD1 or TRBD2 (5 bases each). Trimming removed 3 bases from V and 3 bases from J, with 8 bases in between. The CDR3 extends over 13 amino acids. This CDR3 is CASSFRGEETQYF. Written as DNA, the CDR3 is TGTGCCAGCAGTTTCCGAGGGGAAGAGACCCAGTACTTC.

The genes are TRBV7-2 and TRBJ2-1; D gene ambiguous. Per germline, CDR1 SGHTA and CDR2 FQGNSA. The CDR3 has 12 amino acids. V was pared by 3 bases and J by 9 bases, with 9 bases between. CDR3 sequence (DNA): TGTGCCAGCAGCTTTTCTGTGGGTGAGCAGTTCTTC. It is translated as CASSFSVGEQFF.

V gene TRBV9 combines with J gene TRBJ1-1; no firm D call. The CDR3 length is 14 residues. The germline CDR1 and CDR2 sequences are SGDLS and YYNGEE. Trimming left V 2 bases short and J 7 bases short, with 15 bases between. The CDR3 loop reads CASSVAPVRSEAFF. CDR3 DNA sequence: TGTGCCAGCAGCGTCGCCCCCGTGCGTAGTGAAGCTTTCTTT.

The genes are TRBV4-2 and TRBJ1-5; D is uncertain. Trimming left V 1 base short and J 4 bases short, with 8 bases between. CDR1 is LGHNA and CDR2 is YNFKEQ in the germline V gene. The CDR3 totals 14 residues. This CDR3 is CASSQGGRNQPQHF. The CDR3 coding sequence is TGTGCCAGCAGCCAAGGAGGAAGAAATCAGCCCCAGCATTTT.

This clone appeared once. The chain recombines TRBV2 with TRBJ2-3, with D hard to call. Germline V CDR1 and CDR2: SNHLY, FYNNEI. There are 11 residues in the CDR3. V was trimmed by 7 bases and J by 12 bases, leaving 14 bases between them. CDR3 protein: CASKAGGSQYF. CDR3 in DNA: TGTGCCAGCAAGGCCGGCGGTAGTCAGTATTTT.

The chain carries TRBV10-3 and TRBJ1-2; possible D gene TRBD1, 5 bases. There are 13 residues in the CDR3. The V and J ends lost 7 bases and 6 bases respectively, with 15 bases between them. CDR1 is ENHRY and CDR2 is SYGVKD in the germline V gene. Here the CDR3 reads CAIMGTGEDGYTF. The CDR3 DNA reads TGTGCCATCATGGGTACGGGGGAGGATGGCTACACCTTC.

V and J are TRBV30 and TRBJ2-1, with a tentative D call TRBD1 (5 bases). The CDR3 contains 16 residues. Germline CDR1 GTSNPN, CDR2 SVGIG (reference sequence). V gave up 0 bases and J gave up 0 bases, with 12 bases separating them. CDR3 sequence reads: CAWSVLGQASYNEQFF. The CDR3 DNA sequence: TGTGCCTGGAGTGTACTGGGGCAGGCCTCCTACAATGAGCAGTTCTTC.

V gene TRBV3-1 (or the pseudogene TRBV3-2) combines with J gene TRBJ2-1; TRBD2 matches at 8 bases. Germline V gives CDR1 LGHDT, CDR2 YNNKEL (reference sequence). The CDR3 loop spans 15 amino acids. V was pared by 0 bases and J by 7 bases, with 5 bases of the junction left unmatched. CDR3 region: CASSQDGRARNEQFF. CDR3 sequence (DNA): TGTGCCAGCAGCCAAGACGGGAGGGCGCGGAATGAGCAGTTCTTC.

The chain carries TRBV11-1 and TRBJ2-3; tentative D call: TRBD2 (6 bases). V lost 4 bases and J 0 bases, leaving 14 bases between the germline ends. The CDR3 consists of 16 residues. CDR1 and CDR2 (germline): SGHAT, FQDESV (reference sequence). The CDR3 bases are TGTGCCAGCAGCTCCCAGGAGCGGGTTAGCACAGATACGCAGTATTTT. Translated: CASSSQERVSTDTQYF. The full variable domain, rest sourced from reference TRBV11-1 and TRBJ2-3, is EAEVAQSPRYKITEKSQAVAFWCDPISGHATLYWYRQILGQGPELLVQFQDESVVDDSQLPKDRFSAERLKGVDSTLKIQPAELGDSAMYLCASSSQERVSTDTQYFGPGTRLTVL.

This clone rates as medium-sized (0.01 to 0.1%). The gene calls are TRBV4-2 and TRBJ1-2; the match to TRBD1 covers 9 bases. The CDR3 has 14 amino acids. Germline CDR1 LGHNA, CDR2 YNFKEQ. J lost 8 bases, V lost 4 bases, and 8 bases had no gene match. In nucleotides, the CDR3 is TGTGCCAGCAGCCTTGGGGACAGGGTCGGAGGCTACACCTTC. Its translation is CASSLGDRVGGYTF.

The CDR3 sequence is CASSLTGYEQYF. In nucleotides, the CDR3 is TGCGCCAGCAGCTTGACAGGGTACGAGCAGTACTTC. The rearrangement links TRBV5-1 to TRBJ2-7; tentative D call: TRBD1 (6 bases). Germline assignment: CDR1 SGHRS and CDR2 YFSETQ. The CDR3 runs to 12 residues. The V and J ends lost 1 base and 4 bases respectively, with 6 bases between them.

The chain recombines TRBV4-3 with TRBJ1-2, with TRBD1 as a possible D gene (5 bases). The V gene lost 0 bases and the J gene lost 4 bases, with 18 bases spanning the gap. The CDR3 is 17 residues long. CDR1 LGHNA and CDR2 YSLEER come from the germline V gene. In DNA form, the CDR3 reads TGCGCCAGCAGCCAAGATCCTGCAGGGAGTGATGTCTATGGCTACACCTTC. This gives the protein CASSQDPAGSDVYGYTF.

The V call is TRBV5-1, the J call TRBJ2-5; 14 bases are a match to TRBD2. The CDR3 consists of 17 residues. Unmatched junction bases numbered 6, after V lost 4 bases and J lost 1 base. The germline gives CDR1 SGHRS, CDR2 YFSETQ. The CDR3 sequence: CASSPGTSGGLQETQYF. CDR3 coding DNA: TGCGCCAGCAGCCCCGGGACTAGCGGGGGTCTCCAAGAGACCCAGTACTTC.

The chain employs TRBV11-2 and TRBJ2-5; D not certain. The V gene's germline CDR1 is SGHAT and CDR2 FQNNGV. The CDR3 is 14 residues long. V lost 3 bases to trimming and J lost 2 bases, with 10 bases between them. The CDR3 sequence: CASSFRTIQETQYF. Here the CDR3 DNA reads TGTGCCAGCAGCTTCCGGACGATTCAAGAGACCCAGTACTTC.

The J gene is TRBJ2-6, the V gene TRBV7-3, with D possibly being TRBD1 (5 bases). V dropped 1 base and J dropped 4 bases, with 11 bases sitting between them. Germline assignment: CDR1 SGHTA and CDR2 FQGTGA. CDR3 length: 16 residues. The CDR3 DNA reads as TGTGCCAGCAGCTTAATAGGGGCTGGGGGGGCCAACGTCCTGACTTTC. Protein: CASSLIGAGGANVLTF.

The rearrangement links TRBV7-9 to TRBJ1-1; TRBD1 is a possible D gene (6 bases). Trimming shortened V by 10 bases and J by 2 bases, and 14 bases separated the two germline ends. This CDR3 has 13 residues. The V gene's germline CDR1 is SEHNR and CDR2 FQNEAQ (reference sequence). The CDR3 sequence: CATREGVNTEAFF. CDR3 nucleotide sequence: TGTGCCACCAGGGAGGGGGTAAACACTGAAGCTTTCTTT.

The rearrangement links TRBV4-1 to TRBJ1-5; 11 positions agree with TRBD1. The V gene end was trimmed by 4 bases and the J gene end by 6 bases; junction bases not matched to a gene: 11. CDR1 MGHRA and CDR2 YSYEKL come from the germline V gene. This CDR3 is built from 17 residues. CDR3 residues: CASSLHPGQGDIQPQHF. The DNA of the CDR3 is TGCGCCAGCAGCCTCCACCCGGGACAGGGGGATATTCAGCCCCAGCATTTT.

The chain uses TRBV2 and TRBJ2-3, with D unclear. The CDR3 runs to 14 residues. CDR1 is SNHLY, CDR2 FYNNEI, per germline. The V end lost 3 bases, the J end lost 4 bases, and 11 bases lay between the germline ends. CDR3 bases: TGTGCCAGCAGTGATATAGACGGATCAGATACGCAGTATTTT. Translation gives CASSDIDGSDTQYF.

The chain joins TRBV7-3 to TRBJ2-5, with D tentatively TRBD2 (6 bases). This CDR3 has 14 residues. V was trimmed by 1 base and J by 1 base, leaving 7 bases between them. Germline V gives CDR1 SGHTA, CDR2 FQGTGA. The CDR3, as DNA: TGTGCCAGCAGCTTAATGGGAGGCCAAGAGACCCAGTACTTC. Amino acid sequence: CASSLMGGQETQYF.

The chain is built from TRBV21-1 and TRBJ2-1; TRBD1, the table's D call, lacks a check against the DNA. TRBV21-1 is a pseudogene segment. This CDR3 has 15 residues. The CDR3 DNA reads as TGTGCCAGCAGCAATTTGAGACAGGGGTACAATGAGCAGTTCTTC. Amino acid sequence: CASSNLRQGYNEQFF.

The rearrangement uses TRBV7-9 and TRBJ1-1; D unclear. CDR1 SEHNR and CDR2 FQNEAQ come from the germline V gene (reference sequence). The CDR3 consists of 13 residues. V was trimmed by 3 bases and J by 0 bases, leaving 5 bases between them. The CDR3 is CASSFDMNTEAFF. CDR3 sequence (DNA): TGTGCCAGCAGCTTTGATATGAACACTGAAGCTTTCTTT.

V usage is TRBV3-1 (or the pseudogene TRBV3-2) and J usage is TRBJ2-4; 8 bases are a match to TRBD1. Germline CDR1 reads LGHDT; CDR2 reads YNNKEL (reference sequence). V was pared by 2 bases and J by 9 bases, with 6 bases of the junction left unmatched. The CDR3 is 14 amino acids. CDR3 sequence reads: CASSQQTGVGIQYF. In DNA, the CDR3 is TGTGCCAGCAGCCAACAGACAGGGGTGGGCATTCAGTACTTC.

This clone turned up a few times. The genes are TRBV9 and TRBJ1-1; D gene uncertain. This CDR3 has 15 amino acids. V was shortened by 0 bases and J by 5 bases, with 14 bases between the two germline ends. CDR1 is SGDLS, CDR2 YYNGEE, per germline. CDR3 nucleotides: TGTGCCAGCAGCGTAGACACATCCCGGGAGACTGAAGCTTTCTTT. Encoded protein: CASSVDTSRETEAFF.

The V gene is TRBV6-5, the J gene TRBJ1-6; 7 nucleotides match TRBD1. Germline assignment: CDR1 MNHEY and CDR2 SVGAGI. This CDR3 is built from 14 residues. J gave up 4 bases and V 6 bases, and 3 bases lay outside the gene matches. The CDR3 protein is CASRTGQYNSPLHF. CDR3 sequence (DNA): TGTGCCAGCAGAACGGGACAGTATAATTCACCCCTCCACTTT.